This is a list of T cell receptor beta chains from one sample in a study of cytomegalovirus exposure and HLA in healthy donors. Produced via immunoSEQ multiplex PCR; TCRdb's table is partial and in-frame only. In all, the sample yields around 44,000 clones. Sequenced sample: PBMCs. These receptors were obtained from a male donor in good health and CMV-seropositive. Each CDR3 is given with its conserved first and last residue. D genes are given only for firm matches.

j_call v_call d_call cdr3_aa cdr3_nt
TRBJ1-1 TRBV28 - CASSIVNTEAFF TGTGCCAGCAGTATAGTGAACACTGAAGCTTTCTTT
TRBJ2-1 TRBV7-2 TRBD2 CASSRTSGGNNEQFF TGTGCCAGCAGTCGGACTAGCGGGGGTAACAATGAGCAGTTCTTC
TRBJ2-3 TRBV6-1 - CASSDGLASTDTQYF TGTGCCAGCAGTGATGGACTGGCTAGCACAGATACGCAGTATTTT
TRBJ1-2 TRBV11-3 - CASSLGVGRVGGYTF TGTGCCAGCAGCTTAGGGGTAGGGCGGGTTGGAGGCTACACCTTC
TRBJ2-7 TRBV25-1 TRBD1 CASGTGAYEQYF TGTGCCTCGGGGACAGGGGCCTACGAGCAGTACTTC
TRBJ1-1 TRBV7-9 - CASSSGANLGTEAFF TGTGCCAGCAGCTCGGGAGCAAATTTAGGAACTGAAGCTTTCTTT
TRBJ2-7 TRBV28 - CASSLNSPYEQYF TGTGCCAGCAGTCTAAACAGCCCCTACGAGCAGTACTTC
TRBJ2-7 TRBV11-2 TRBD1 CASSSGQVGGQYF TGTGCCAGCAGCTCGGGACAGGTGGGTGGGCAGTACTTC
TRBJ2-3 TRBV5-1 TRBD2 CASSLVGAGPSTDTQYF TGCGCCAGCAGCTTGGTGGGAGCGGGACCTTCCACAGATACGCAGTATTTT
TRBJ2-1 TRBV7-9 TRBD2 CASSPGTSGGDEQFF TGTGCCAGCAGCCCGGGGACTAGCGGGGGCGATGAGCAGTTCTTC
TRBJ2-1 TRBV4-1 TRBD2 CASRSLPGGNNEQFF TGCGCCAGCAGAAGCCTCCCCGGGGGGAACAATGAGCAGTTCTTC
TRBJ1-2 TRBV4-3 - CASSQGGMGGDGYTF TGCGCCAGCAGCCAGGGAGGGATGGGGGGTGACGGCTACACCTTC
TRBJ1-5 TRBV5-1 - CASITVGGGCQPQHF TGCGCCAGCATTACCGTGGGGGGGGGCTGTCAGCCCCAGCATTTT
TRBJ2-5 TRBV29-1 TRBD2 CSVDGSGSQYF TGCAGCGTTGACGGTAGCGGGAGCCAGTACTTC
TRBJ2-4 TRBV30 - CAWSVGVAKNIQYF TGTGCCTGGAGTGTCGGAGTAGCCAAAAACATTCAGTACTTC
TRBJ1-2 TRBV5-1 TRBD1 CASSGGQGVYGYTF TGCGCCAGCAGCGGGGGACAGGGGGTCTATGGCTACACCTTC
TRBJ2-3 TRBV7-3 - CASSSLAKDTQYF TGTGCCAGCAGCTCCCTAGCGAAGGATACGCAGTATTTT